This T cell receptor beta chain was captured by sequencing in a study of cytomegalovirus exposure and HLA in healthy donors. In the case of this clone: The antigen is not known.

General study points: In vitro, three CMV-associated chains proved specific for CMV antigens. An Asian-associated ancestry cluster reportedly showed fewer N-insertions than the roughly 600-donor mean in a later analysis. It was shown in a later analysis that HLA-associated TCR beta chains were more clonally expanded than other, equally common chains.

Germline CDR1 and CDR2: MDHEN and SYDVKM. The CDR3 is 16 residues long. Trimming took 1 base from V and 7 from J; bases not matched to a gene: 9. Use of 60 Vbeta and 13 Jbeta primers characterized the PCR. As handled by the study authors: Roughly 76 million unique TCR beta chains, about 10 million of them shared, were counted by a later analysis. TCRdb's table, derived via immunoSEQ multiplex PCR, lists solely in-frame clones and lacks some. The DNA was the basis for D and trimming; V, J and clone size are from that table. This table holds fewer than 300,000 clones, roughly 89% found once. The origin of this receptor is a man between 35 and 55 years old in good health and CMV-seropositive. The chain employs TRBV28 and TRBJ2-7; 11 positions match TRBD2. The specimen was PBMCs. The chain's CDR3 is CASSLSMRLAGREQYF. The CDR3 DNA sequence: TGTGCCAGCAGTTTATCTATGCGACTAGCGGGAAGGGAGCAGTACTTC.